This T cell receptor beta chain was documented in a study of regulatory T cells in long-lasting Graves disease. The study's findings and limits: Persistent cases favored TRBV28, TRBJ1-2 and TRBJ2-5. Persistent patients had more shared public clonotypes (2,741) than new patients (approximately 970).

Comments on this clonotype: Its antigen is currently unknown. The junction shows a germline mismatch at one end, possibly a read error.

TCR beta libraries were built with iRepertoire HTBI primers and Arm-PCR of CDR3 regions. TCRdb analysed the multiplex PCR reads with MiXCR anew, one entry per CDR3 protein. The top ten hold 7.8% of the sample, which has 450,000 or so distinct CDR3 sequences, under 25% seen once. Time point specified: persistent/refractory GD, antithyroid drugs over 5 years with positive TRAb. Preparation of the TCR library used RNA extracted from PBMCs. The CDR3 covers 15 residues. The germline CDR1 and CDR2 sequences are SGHRS and YFSETQ. The chain joins TRBV5-1 to TRBJ2-7, with 11 positions matching TRBD2. Material: peripheral blood mononuclear cells (PBMCs), obtained when the disease was refractory, from a patient treated with antithyroid drugs. The origin of this receptor is a female donor with Graves disease. The CDR3 DNA follows: TGTGCCAGCAGCTTGGGACTAGCGGCCTGGGACGAGCAGTACTTC. This sequence encodes CASSLGLAAWDEQYF.